Each of the 14 T cell receptor beta chains below was sequenced from the same sample in a study of neurological immune-mediated disorders (dated by TCRdb to about 2019). Libraries were built with 5' RACE. The instrument was an Illumina HiSeq 2500. In TCRdb, the public reads were trimmed at Q25 with fastp and aligned with MiXCR, with productive beta chains retained. Merged by CDR3 protein, the rows form single entries marked with the most common genes and DNA. Counted in this sample were roughly 48,000 distinct CDR3 sequences; 4.5% to 7% of them appeared once. Less than 1.5% of the sample comes from the top ten. Sequenced input: CD4+ T cells from blood. These receptor sequences come from a woman aged 18 to 35 with multiple sclerosis.

In this sample, this clonotype turned up many times. V usage is TRBV5-1 and J usage is TRBJ1-1; 12 nucleotides match TRBD1. Trimming removed 4 bases from V and 5 bases from J; junction bases left unmatched: 15. This CDR3 is built from 18 residues. Germline V gene sequence: CDR1 SGHRS, CDR2 YFSETQ. The CDR3 sequence is CASSKGQGARTGWTEAFF. The CDR3 DNA follows: TGCGCCAGCAGCAAGGGACAGGGGGCCCGTACGGGATGGACTGAAGCTTTCTTT.

This clonotype showed up many times. Here the CDR3 DNA reads TGTGCCAGCAGCCAAGAGTGGGATACGCAGTATTTT. Amino acids: CASSQEWDTQYF. V gene TRBV14 combines with J gene TRBJ2-3; D is unresolved. Trimming left V 0 bases short and J 6 bases short, with 4 bases between. The CDR3 is 12 residues long. Germline V CDR1 and CDR2: SGHDN, FVKESK.

The sample holds many counts of this clonotype. The chain couples TRBV3-1 to TRBJ1-2; D not certain. The CDR3 covers 15 residues. Germline CDR1 reads LGHDT; CDR2 reads YNNKEL (reference sequence). The V end lost 1 base, the J end lost 0 bases, and 9 bases lay between the germline ends. The CDR3 protein is CASSQGASSNYGYTF. CDR3 bases: TGTGCCAGCAGCCAAGGGGCCAGCTCTAACTATGGCTACACCTTC.

This clonotype was picked up many times. This rearrangement joins TRBV7-2 to TRBJ2-1; 7 bases map to TRBD1. The CDR3 runs to 17 residues. The V gene's germline CDR1 is SGHTA and CDR2 FQGNSA. Trimming took 1 base from V and 6 from J; bases not matched to a gene: 12. CDR3 sequence: CASSLGPVGGGPNEQFF. CDR3 DNA: TGTGCCAGCAGCTTAGGCCCCGTAGGGGGCGGCCCCAATGAGCAGTTCTTC.

The V call is TRBV19, the J call TRBJ2-3; 7 bases match TRBD1. There are 15 residues in the CDR3. The germline CDR1 and CDR2 sequences are LNHDA and SQIVND (reference sequence). The junction had 4 bases not matched to a gene; V was cut back by 4 bases and J by 0 bases. The CDR3 DNA is TGTGCCAGTAGTACCCTACAGGGGAGCACAGATACGCAGTATTTT. The encoded protein is CASSTLQGSTDTQYF. Together with reference TRBV19 and TRBJ2-3, the CDR3 gives the full variable domain: DGGITQSPKYLFRKEGQNVTLSCEQNLNHDAMYWYRQDPGQGLRLIYYSQIVNDFQKGDIAEGYSVSREKKESFPLTVTSAQKNPTAFYLCASSTLQGSTDTQYFGPGTRLTVL.

This clonotype was observed at least ten times. This chain uses TRBV28 with TRBJ1-1; D unclear. The CDR3 contains 18 residues. The germline V gene has CDR1 MDHEN and CDR2 SYDVKM. V lost 7 bases, J lost 2 bases, and 26 bases lay in between. This CDR3 reads CASTSNIGRKGVNTEAFF. In DNA form, the CDR3 reads TGTGCCAGCACCTCCAACATTGGCCGGAAGGGAGTAAACACTGAAGCTTTCTTT.

This clonotype was recorded at least ten times. The chain employs TRBV12-3 or TRBV12-4 and TRBJ2-2; D could derive from TRBD1 or TRBD2 (5 bases each). The CDR3 covers 16 residues. V was shortened by 6 bases and J by 4 bases, with 18 bases between the two germline ends. CDR3 DNA: TGTGCCAGCAGACACCGGGACGGCCGGGCCACCGGGGAGCTGTTTTTT. It is translated as CASRHRDGRATGELFF.

This clonotype was seen many times. The rearrangement links TRBV5-1 to TRBJ2-1, with 10 bases identical to TRBD2. This CDR3 is built from 15 residues. Per the germline V gene, CDR1 is SGHRS and CDR2 is YFSETQ. V lost 4 bases to trimming and J lost 0 bases; unmatched junction nucleotides: 1. CDR3 coding DNA: TGCGCCAGCAGCGCTAGCGGGGGCTCCTACAATGAGCAGTTCTTC. Protein product: CASSASGGSYNEQFF.

This clonotype was seen at least ten times. The chain joins TRBV7-8 to TRBJ1-2; TRBD1 might be the D (5 bases). The CDR3 length is 14 residues. From germline, CDR1 is SGHVS and CDR2 FQNEAQ. V was trimmed by 5 bases and J by 5 bases, leaving 15 bases between them. CDR3 region: CASSAAGLNYGYTF. Written as DNA, the CDR3 is TGTGCCAGCAGCGCCGCGGGGCTGAATTATGGCTACACCTTC.

This clonotype was found many times. This rearrangement joins TRBV10-3 to TRBJ2-1, with TRBD2 matching over 12 bases. The V segment lost 5 bases and the J segment 2 bases; nucleotides outside the gene matches: 4. Per germline, CDR1 ENHRY and CDR2 SYGVKD. This CDR3 contains 16 residues. Here the CDR3 DNA reads TGTGCCATCAGTCGGACTAGCGGGGAAACCTACAATGAGCAGTTCTTC. Its protein is CAISRTSGETYNEQFF.

The CDR3 loop reads CSARVGGGYNEQFF. The CDR3 region has the DNA TGCAGTGCTAGAGTTGGGGGAGGCTACAATGAGCAGTTCTTC. The chain combines TRBV20-1 with TRBJ2-1; a possible D gene is TRBD2 (6 bases). This CDR3 is 14 amino acids long. Germline V gene data show CDR1 as DFQATT and CDR2 as SNEGSKA (reference sequence). V was clipped by 1 base and J by 3 bases, with 10 bases between them.

This clonotype was counted ten times or more. The chain couples TRBV2 to TRBJ2-1; the match to TRBD2 covers 11 bases. CDR1 is SNHLY, CDR2 FYNNEI, per germline. The CDR3 covers 15 residues. V shed 7 bases, J shed 5 bases, and the junction held 7 bases outside the gene matches. The DNA of the CDR3 is TGTGCCAGCATCTTCACTAGCGGGGGTAACAATGAGCAGTTCTTC. This codes for CASIFTSGGNNEQFF. Full variable domain (rest looked up from reference TRBV2 and TRBJ2-1): EPEVTQTPSHQVTQMGQEVILRCVPISNHLYFYWYRQILGQKVEFLVSFYNNEISEKSEIFDDQFSVERPDGSNFTLKIRSTKLEDSAMYFCASIFTSGGNNEQFFGPGTRLTVL.

The table lists this clonotype with many counts. This chain joins TRBV20-1 and TRBJ1-6; possible D gene TRBD1, 6 bases. CDR3 length: 17 amino acids. The V gene's germline CDR1 is DFQATT and CDR2 SNEGSKA (reference sequence). V lost 0 bases, J lost 9 bases, and 21 bases lay in between. Written as DNA, the CDR3 is TGCAGTGCTAGAGAAACCGGGACATCTCTCGGCGGTTCACCCCTCCACTTT. This codes for CSARETGTSLGGSPLHF.

This clonotype was detected ten times or more. This chain joins TRBV4-1 and TRBJ1-2; 10 bases line up with TRBD1. With V trimmed by 0 bases and J by 8 bases, 12 bases remained unmatched. The CDR3 consists of 17 residues. Germline V lookup: CDR1 MGHRA, CDR2 YSYEKL. CDR3 sequence (DNA): TGCGCCAGCAGCCAAGATCCCAGGAGAGGGACAGGGGAGGGCTACACCTTC. Translation: CASSQDPRRGTGEGYTF.